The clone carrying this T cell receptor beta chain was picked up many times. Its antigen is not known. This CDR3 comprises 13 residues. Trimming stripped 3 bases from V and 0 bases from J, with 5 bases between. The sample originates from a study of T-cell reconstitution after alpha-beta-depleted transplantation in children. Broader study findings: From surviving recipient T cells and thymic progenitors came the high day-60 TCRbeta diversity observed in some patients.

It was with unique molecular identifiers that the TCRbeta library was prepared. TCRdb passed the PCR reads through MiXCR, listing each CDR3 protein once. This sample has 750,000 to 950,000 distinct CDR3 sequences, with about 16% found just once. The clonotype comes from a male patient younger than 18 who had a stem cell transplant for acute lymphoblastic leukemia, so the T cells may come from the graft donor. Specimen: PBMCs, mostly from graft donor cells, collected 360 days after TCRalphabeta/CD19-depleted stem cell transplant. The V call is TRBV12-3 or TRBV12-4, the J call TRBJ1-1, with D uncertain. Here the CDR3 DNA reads TGTGCCAGCAGTTTCTCCGTGAACACTGAAGCTTTCTTT. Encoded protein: CASSFSVNTEAFF.